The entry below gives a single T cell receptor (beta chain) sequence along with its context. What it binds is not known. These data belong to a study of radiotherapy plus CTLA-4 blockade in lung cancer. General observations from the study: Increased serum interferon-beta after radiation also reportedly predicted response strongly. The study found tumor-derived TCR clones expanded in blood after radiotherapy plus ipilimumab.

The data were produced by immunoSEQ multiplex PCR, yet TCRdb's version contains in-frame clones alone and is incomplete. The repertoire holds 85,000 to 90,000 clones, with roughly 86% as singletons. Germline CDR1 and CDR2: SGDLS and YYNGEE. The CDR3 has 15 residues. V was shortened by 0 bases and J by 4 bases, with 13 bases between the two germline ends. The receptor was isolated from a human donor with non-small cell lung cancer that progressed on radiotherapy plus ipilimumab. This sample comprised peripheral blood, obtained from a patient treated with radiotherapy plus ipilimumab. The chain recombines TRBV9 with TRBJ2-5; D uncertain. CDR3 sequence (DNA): TGTGCCAGCAGCGTAGATCCTCTGGGGTTAGAGACCCAGTACTTC. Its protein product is CASSVDPLGLETQYF.